This T cell receptor beta chain was recorded in a study of OX40 agonist ivuxolimab in advanced cancers. The V and J ends lost 6 bases and 6 bases, in that order; junction bases with no gene match: 4. Germline V CDR1 and CDR2: SGHAT, FQDESV (reference sequence). CDR3 length equals 12 residues. The protocol was immunoSEQ multiplex PCR, while the TCRdb copy is restricted to in-frame clones and leaves out a portion. The sample includes about 68,000 clones, roughly nine tenths of them seen just once. Sequenced here: CD4+ or CD8+ T cells sorted from blood, sampled in a trial of the OX40 agonist ivuxolimab. The chain recombines TRBV11-1 with TRBJ2-7, with TRBD1 identical over 8 bases. The clonotype originates from an adult with an advanced solid tumor such as melanoma, head and neck, liver or kidney cancer. In nucleotides, the CDR3 is TGTGCCAGCAGACAAGACAGGGGCGAGCAGTACTTC. Its protein is CASRQDRGEQYF.